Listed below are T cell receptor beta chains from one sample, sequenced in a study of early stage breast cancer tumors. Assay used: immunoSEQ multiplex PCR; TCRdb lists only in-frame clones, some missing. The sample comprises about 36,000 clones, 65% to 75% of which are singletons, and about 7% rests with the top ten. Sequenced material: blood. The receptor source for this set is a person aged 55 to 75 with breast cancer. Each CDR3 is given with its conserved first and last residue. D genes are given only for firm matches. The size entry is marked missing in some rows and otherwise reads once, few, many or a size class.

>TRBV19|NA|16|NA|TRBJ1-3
TGTGCCAGTAGCGTACCCGACAGAAATCCAGGAAACACCATATATTTT
CASSVPDRNPGNTIYF
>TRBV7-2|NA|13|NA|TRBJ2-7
TGTGCCAGCAGCTTGGCAGGGGAACTAGAGCAGTACTTC
CASSLAGELEQYF
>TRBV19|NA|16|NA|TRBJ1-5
TGTGCCAGTAGTCCTATGGGGGCGAATAGCAATCAGCCCCAGCATTTT
CASSPMGANSNQPQHF
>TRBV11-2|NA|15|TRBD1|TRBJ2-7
TGTGCCAGCAGCTCCCTACAGGGGAGAGCCTACGAGCAGTACTTC
CASSSLQGRAYEQYF
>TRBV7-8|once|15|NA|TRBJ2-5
TGTGCCAGCAGCTTAGCAGGCCGACGAGAAGAGACCCAGTACTTC
CASSLAGRREETQYF
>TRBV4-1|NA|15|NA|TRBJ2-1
TGCGCCAGCAGCCAAGATGAGGGGCCCTACAATGAGCAGTTCTTC
CASSQDEGPYNEQFF
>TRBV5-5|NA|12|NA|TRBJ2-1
TGTGCCAGCAGCCCCGCTGGGAATGAGCAGTTCTTC
CASSPAGNEQFF
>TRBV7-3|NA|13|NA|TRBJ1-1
TGTGCCAGCAGCTTCTCGCGGGACACTGAAGCTTTCTTT
CASSFSRDTEAFF
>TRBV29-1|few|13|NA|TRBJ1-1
TGCAGCGTAGATGACAGGACAAACACTGAAGCTTTCTTT
CSVDDRTNTEAFF
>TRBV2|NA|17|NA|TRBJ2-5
TGTGCCAGCAGGGCGGCCCGGCGAGCGGAGCGGAAAGAGACCCAGTACTTC
CASRAARRAERKETQYF
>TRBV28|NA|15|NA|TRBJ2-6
TGTGCCAGCAGTCCGACAGTCTCTGGGGCCAACGTCCTGACTTTC
CASSPTVSGANVLTF
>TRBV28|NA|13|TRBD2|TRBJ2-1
TGTGCCAGTGGGACTAGCGGGTATGATGAGCAGTTCTTC
CASGTSGYDEQFF
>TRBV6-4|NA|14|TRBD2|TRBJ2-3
TGTGCCAGCAGTCTAGCGGGAGGCCCAGATACGCAGTATTTT
CASSLAGGPDTQYF
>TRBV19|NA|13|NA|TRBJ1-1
TGTGCCAGTAGTATAGGGACGAACACTGAAGCTTTCTTT
CASSIGTNTEAFF
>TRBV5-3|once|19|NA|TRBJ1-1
TGTGCCAGAAGCCCCAGAGGCAGGGGCAGGCACCCCATGAACACTGAAGCTTTCTTT
CARSPRGRGRHPMNTEAFF
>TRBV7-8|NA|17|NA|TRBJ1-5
TGTGCCAGCAGCTTAGGGGGGAGCCTGGGTCGTCGTCAGCCCCAGCATTTT
CASSLGGSLGRRQPQHF
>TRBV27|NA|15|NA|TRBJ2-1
TGTGCCAGCAGTTTAGGTGGGGGTCTGGCTCTTGAGCAGTTCTTC
CASSLGGGLALEQFF
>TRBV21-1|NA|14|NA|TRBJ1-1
TGTGCCAGCAGCGGGGACAGGATGAACACTGAAGCTTTCTTT
CASSGDRMNTEAFF
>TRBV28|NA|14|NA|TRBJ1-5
TGTGCCAGCAGTTTACGAGCTAGCAATCAGCCCCAGCATTTT
CASSLRASNQPQHF
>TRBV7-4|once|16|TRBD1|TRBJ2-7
TGTGCCAGCAGCTTAGACGGGACAGGGTTCACCTACGAGCAGTACTTC
CASSLDGTGFTYEQYF
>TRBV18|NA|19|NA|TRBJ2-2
TGTGCCAGCTCACCGAAGCAGCAGGGGGGATTCGCGAACACCGGGGAGCTGTTTTTT
CASSPKQQGGFANTGELFF
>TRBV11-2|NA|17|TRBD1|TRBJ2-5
TGTGCCAGCAGCTTAGAGGTCGGCAGGGGGAGTCGAGAGACCCAGTACTTC
CASSLEVGRGSRETQYF
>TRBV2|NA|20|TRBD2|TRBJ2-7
TGTGCCAGCAGCTCAGAACCTAGTTCGGGACTAGCGGGAGGGTTCTACGAGCAGTACTTC
CASSSEPSSGLAGGFYEQYF
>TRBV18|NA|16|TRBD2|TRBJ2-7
TGTGCCAGCTCACCAGTACTAGCGGGAGGCCTCTACGAGCAGTACTTC
CASSPVLAGGLYEQYF
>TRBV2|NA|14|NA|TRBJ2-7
TGTGCCGCCCAAGGGGGGATCGGCCTCTACGAGCAGTACTTC
CAAQGGIGLYEQYF
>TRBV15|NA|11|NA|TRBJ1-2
TGTGCCACCAGCAAGGGGTATGGCTACACCTTC
CATSKGYGYTF
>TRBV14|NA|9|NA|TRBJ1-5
TGTGCCAGCAATGAGCCCCAGCATTTT
CASNEPQHF
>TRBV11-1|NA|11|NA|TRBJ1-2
TGTGCCAGCAGCTTCAGAGGTGGCTACACCTTC
CASSFRGGYTF
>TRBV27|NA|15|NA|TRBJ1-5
TGTGCCAGCGCCGGGTCAGACTCGAGCAATCAGCCCCAGCATTTT
CASAGSDSSNQPQHF
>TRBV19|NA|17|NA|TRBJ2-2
TGTGCCAGTAGTATAGGTAGCGGTGGCAGATCCACCGGGGAGCTGTTTTTT
CASSIGSGGRSTGELFF
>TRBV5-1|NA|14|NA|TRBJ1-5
TGCGCCAGCAGCTTGGGGAGGGCGGGTCAGCCCCAGCATTTT
CASSLGRAGQPQHF
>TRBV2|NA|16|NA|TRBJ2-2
TGTGCCAGCAGTGAAGATAGGCCAGGTTTTGGCGGGGAGCTGTTTTTT
CASSEDRPGFGGELFF
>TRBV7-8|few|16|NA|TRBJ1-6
TGTGCCAGCAGCTTAGGGGCGGTGGGGGCAAGGTCACCCCTCCACTTT
CASSLGAVGARSPLHF
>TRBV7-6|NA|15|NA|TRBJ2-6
TGTGCCAGCAGCTCCACAGGTTATGGGGCCAACGTCCTGACTTTC
CASSSTGYGANVLTF
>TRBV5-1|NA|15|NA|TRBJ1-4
TGCGCCAGCAGCTTGGGAGTTACAACTAATGAAAAACTGTTTTTT
CASSLGVTTNEKLFF